The 20 T cell receptor beta chains below were found in one sample sequenced in a study of Ad26.COV2.S vaccination and SARS-CoV-2 variants. The treatment denotes: about 20 received Ad26.COV2.S at low or high dose, single or two shots; a few received placebo; per-sample allocation not given. Day 63 after the first injection of vaccine or placebo was the sampling time. Profiling relied on immunoSEQ multiplex PCR, and the TCRdb table lists in-frame clones only, not all of them. The top ten hold more than 10% of the sample, which has roughly 510,000 clones, 87% seen once. Sequenced here: peripheral blood, sampled in a trial of Ad26.COV2.S vaccine versus placebo. These receptors were collected from a person aged 18-60 years who received the Ad26.COV2.S COVID-19 vaccine or a placebo.

This chain's CDR3 is CAGWQIQGAREQYF. CDR3 DNA sequence: TGTGCCGGTTGGCAGATCCAGGGGGCGCGGGAGCAGTACTTC. The chain joins TRBV30 to TRBJ2-7; 8 nucleotides line up with TRBD1. Germline V gene sequence: CDR1 GTSNPN, CDR2 SVGIG (reference sequence). V dropped 8 bases and J dropped 7; count of bases not matched to a gene: 16. This CDR3 contains 14 residues.

In this sample, this clone turned up once. The gene calls are TRBV3-1 (or the pseudogene TRBV3-2) and TRBJ2-1, with TRBD1 matching over 7 bases. Germline loops: CDR1 LGHDT, CDR2 YNNKEL (reference sequence). The ends lost 2 bases at V and 4 bases at J; junction bases unmatched: 8. The CDR3 spans 16 residues. CDR3: CASSQLRQGKYNEQFF. The CDR3 DNA is TGTGCCAGCAGCCAACTACGACAGGGAAAGTACAATGAGCAGTTCTTC.

In DNA form, the CDR3 reads TGTGCCAGCAGTGACCAGGGCACCGGCTCCTACGAGCAGTACTTC. The encoded protein is CASSDQGTGSYEQYF. The chain has TRBV2 and TRBJ2-7; D may be TRBD1 (5 bases). Germline CDR1 and CDR2: SNHLY and FYNNEI. The CDR3 sequence is 15 residues long. V was shortened by 3 bases and J by 0 bases, with 12 bases between the two germline ends.

The chain carries TRBV7-9 and TRBJ1-1, with D unclear. The CDR3 has 14 residues. Germline V gene sequence: CDR1 SEHNR, CDR2 FQNEAQ (reference sequence). Trimming pared 4 bases from V and 4 bases from J, leaving 13 bases between. CDR3: CASSSGDWVTEAFF. CDR3 nucleotides: TGTGCCAGCAGCTCGGGCGACTGGGTCACTGAAGCTTTCTTT. Full variable domain (remainder filled in from reference TRBV7-9 and TRBJ1-1): DTGVSQNPRHKITKRGQNVTFRCDPISEHNRLYWYRQTLGQGPEFLTYFQNEAQLEKSRLLSDRFSAERPKGSFSTLEIQRTEQGDSAMYLCASSSGDWVTEAFFGQGTRLTVV.

Remarks on this clone: Other nucleotide sequences from this sample produce the same CDR3. The V call is TRBV18, the J call TRBJ1-1; a possible D gene is TRBD1 (6 bases). The CDR3 extends over 15 amino acids. The V and J ends lost 3 bases and 1 base respectively, with 12 bases between them. The germline V gene encodes CDR1 KGHSH and CDR2 LQKENI. CDR3 DNA sequence: TGTGCCAGCTCACCGCGGACAGAAAGGAACACTGAAGCTTTCTTT. Protein sequence: CASSPRTERNTEAFF.

DNA of the CDR3: TGTGCCAGTAGTTCCGGGAGGATAACTAGCACAGATACGCAGTATTTT. This sequence encodes CASSSGRITSTDTQYF. The V gene is TRBV19, the J gene TRBJ2-3; 7 bases are shared with TRBD2. V shed 5 bases and J 0 bases; nucleotides not matched to a gene: 8. The germline CDR1 and CDR2 sequences are LNHDA and SQIVND (reference sequence). This CDR3 is built from 16 residues.

This clone was detected a few times. The V and J genes are TRBV12-3 or TRBV12-4 and TRBJ1-4; possibly TRBD1 for D (5 bases). The V and J ends lost 2 bases and 4 bases respectively, with 5 bases between them. CDR3 length equals 13 residues. As DNA, the CDR3 is TGTGCCAGCAGTTTACAGGGTAATGAAAAACTGTTTTTT. Translating it yields CASSLQGNEKLFF.

CDR3 bases: TGTGCCAGCACCCTAGGGGCTTTCTCTGGAAACACCATATATTTT. Translating it yields CASTLGAFSGNTIYF. This chain connects TRBV6-5 to TRBJ1-3, with TRBD1 as a possible D gene (5 bases). The CDR3 has 15 amino acids. Germline loops: CDR1 MNHEY, CDR2 SVGAGI. With 7 bases removed from V and 0 bases from J, the gap between germline ends came to 13 bases.

The V gene is TRBV11-2, the J gene TRBJ2-1; 8 nucleotides align to TRBD1. V lost 1 base to trimming and J lost 7 bases; unmatched junction nucleotides: 9. Germline values: CDR1 SGHAT, CDR2 FQNNGV. CDR3 size: 16 residues. The CDR3 nucleotides are TGTGCCAGCAGCTTAGCAGGACAGGGTTCTGGAAATGAGCAGTTCTTC. This gives the protein CASSLAGQGSGNEQFF.

The table lists this clone with a count of one. The chain links TRBV28 to TRBJ1-6; 8 bases match TRBD1. The length of the CDR3 is 15 residues. The germline V gene has CDR1 MDHEN and CDR2 SYDVKM. Losses at the gene ends were 6 bases for V and 11 bases for J; bases not matched to a gene: 12. This CDR3 is CASSQVGQGGTPLHF. CDR3 coding DNA: TGTGCCAGCAGCCAAGTCGGACAGGGAGGTACACCCCTCCACTTT.

The V gene is TRBV6-5, the J gene TRBJ1-4, with D tentatively TRBD1 (6 bases). The germline V gene has CDR1 MNHEY and CDR2 SVGAGI. V lost 6 bases to trimming and J lost 7 bases, with 15 bases between them. The CDR3 is made up of 14 amino acids. The CDR3 DNA is TGTGCCAGCAGGTTGGGGGGCACGAGTGAAAAACTGTTTTTT. Amino acids: CASRLGGTSEKLFF.

The genes are TRBV19 and TRBJ2-5; D gene ambiguous. Looked up from germline, CDR1 is LNHDA and CDR2 is SQIVND (reference sequence). The V and J ends lost 7 bases and 1 base respectively, with 10 bases between them. The CDR3 is made up of 13 amino acids. CDR3 in DNA: TGTGCCAGTAATAATTGGGCCCAAGAGACCCAGTACTTC. It translates to CASNNWAQETQYF.

J is TRBJ2-5 and V is TRBV7-6; possible D gene TRBD1, 5 bases. This CDR3 is built from 15 residues. Germline V gene data show CDR1 as SGHVS and CDR2 as FNYEAQ. Trimming pared 1 base from V and 5 bases from J, leaving 14 bases between. The CDR3 bases are TGTGCCAGCAGCTTAGGAGCGCAGGGCTGGGAGACCCAGTACTTC. This gives the protein CASSLGAQGWETQYF.

The chain uses TRBV6-6 and TRBJ1-1; D is possibly TRBD1 (6 bases). Germline CDR1 is MNHNY and CDR2 is SVGAGI (reference sequence). The CDR3 totals 14 residues. V lost 7 bases to trimming and J lost 14 bases, with 26 bases between them. This chain's CDR3 is CASNLDRRLGVAFF. The CDR3 DNA is TGTGCCAGCAACCTTGACAGGAGGTTAGGGGTGGCCTTCTTT.

The chain recombines TRBV28 with TRBJ2-7; D is unresolved. Germline V CDR1 and CDR2: MDHEN, SYDVKM. The germline V and J ends were trimmed by 2 bases and 0 bases, with 14 bases remaining between them. This CDR3 is built from 16 residues. CDR3 bases: TGTGCCAGCAGTTTACCCCGGATTGGTTTCTCCTACGAGCAGTACTTC. Protein sequence: CASSLPRIGFSYEQYF.

Note on this clone: The sample contains more than one DNA sequence encoding this CDR3. The CDR3 DNA reads TGTGCCAGCAGCCCTCGGGTCAGCAATCAGCCCCAGCATTTT. Its protein is CASSPRVSNQPQHF. The chain carries TRBV7-2 and TRBJ1-5; D remains unclear. V was cut by 5 bases and J by 1 base, with 9 bases left in between. The germline V gene has CDR1 SGHTA and CDR2 FQGNSA. This CDR3 region has 14 residues.

The chain is built from TRBV11-3 and TRBJ2-2; TRBD1 matches at 9 bases. This CDR3 is built from 16 residues. V gave up 4 bases and J gave up 3 bases; unmatched junction bases: 6. Germline V gene lookup returns CDR1 SGHNT and CDR2 YENEEA. CDR3 loop: CASSSGGTGYTGELFF. The CDR3 bases are TGTGCCAGCAGCTCGGGTGGGACAGGGTACACCGGGGAGCTGTTTTTT.

The gene calls are TRBV7-2 and TRBJ2-1, with 10 nucleotides matching TRBD2. The CDR3 totals 16 residues. From germline, CDR1 is SGHTA and CDR2 FQGNSA. V lost 4 bases and J lost 9; bases outside the gene matches: 12. CDR3 protein: CASSSSSGSRLVEQFF. The DNA of the CDR3 is TGTGCCAGCAGCTCCTCTAGCGGGAGTCGGTTGGTTGAGCAGTTCTTC.

This chain joins TRBV28 and TRBJ1-1; 7 bases align to TRBD1. CDR3 size: 13 residues. Trimming cost V 7 bases and J 9 bases; bases outside gene matches: 11. The V gene's germline CDR1 is MDHEN and CDR2 SYDVKM. The CDR3 DNA is TGTGCCAGCACCCCCCAGGGGGAACGAAAAGCTTTCTTT. This gives the protein CASTPQGERKAFF.

The chain combines TRBV9 with TRBJ1-6; D call uncertain. Germline values: CDR1 SGDLS, CDR2 YYNGEE. V was cut by 4 bases and J by 9 bases, with 20 bases left in between. The CDR3 has 16 residues. The CDR3 region has the DNA TGTGCCAGCAGCTCAAGCTCCGGGTCAATGGGTTCACCCCTCCACTTT. This translates into CASSSSSGSMGSPLHF.